These T cell receptor beta chains were read from a single sample in a study of CD8 T cells in Susac syndrome. One entry per CDR3 protein, called by TCRdb with MiXCR from the immunoSEQ multiplex PCR reads. The sample contains roughly 200,000 distinct CDR3 sequences, 90% to 95% of which appear only once. The source material was CD4+ T cells from PBMCs. These receptors originate from a human donor in good health. Both conserved end residues are part of each CDR3. The order of the fields is clone size, V gene, J gene, D gene, CDR3 DNA, CDR3 protein. The D gene is left open where the match is weak. The listing skips clone size in some rows; elsewhere it reads once, few, many or a size class.

-	TRBV7-2	TRBJ2-3	-	TGTGCCAGCAGCTTATCTTACGGGGTCTACATCACAGATACGCAGTATTTT	CASSLSYGVYITDTQYF
-	TRBV6-5	TRBJ2-7	TRBD2	TGTGCCAGCAGGCGATCCGGGACTAGTAGCGAGCAGTACTTC	CASRRSGTSSEQYF
-	TRBV12-3/TRBV12-4	TRBJ2-3	-	TGTGCCAGCAGTTTCGCAGGGGATGTTGCAGATACGCAGTATTTT	CASSFAGDVADTQYF
-	TRBV7-8	TRBJ2-5	-	TGTGCCAGCAGCTTAGGGCGGGAGACCCAGTACTTC	CASSLGRETQYF
-	TRBV4-3	TRBJ2-7	-	TGCGCCAGCAGCCAAGATCTAGAGACAACCCTCTACGAGCAGTACTTC	CASSQDLETTLYEQYF
-	TRBV19	TRBJ1-2	-	TGTGCCAGTAGTGGAACGGACAGATTGGCAGTGTCCTATGGCTACACCTTC	CASSGTDRLAVSYGYTF
-	TRBV30	TRBJ2-5	TRBD2	TGTGCCTGGAGTGTCCTCCTGACTAGCGGAGAGACCCAGTACTTC	CAWSVLLTSGETQYF
few	TRBV12-3/TRBV12-4	TRBJ2-5	-	TGTGCCAGCAGTCGGACAGTCCGAGAGACCCAGTACTTC	CASSRTVRETQYF
-	TRBV12-5	TRBJ1-5	-	TGTGCTAGTGGTTTGCGCCTATTCCCTGGGAGCAATCAGCCCCAGCATTTT	CASGLRLFPGSNQPQHF
-	TRBV19	TRBJ1-1	-	TGTGCCAGTAGTTTACAGTGGAGGACTGAAGCTTTCTTT	CASSLQWRTEAFF
-	TRBV12-3/TRBV12-4	TRBJ1-2	-	TGTGCCAGCAGTTCAAGGGGGGGTAAGGCCACCTTC	CASSSRGGKATF
-	TRBV6-5	TRBJ2-1	-	TGTGCCAGCAGTTACTTATTGGGGAATGAGCAGTTCTTC	CASSYLLGNEQFF
-	TRBV5-6	TRBJ2-3	TRBD2	TGTGCCAGCAGCTTTCCTAGCGGGGTCGCAGATACGCAGTATTTT	CASSFPSGVADTQYF
once	TRBV19	TRBJ2-1	TRBD2	TGTGCCAGCCCTAAGGGGGAAGCGGGAGAGTTAAATGAGCAGTTCTTC	CASPKGEAGELNEQFF
once	TRBV9	TRBJ1-1	-	TGTGCCAGCAGCGTAGTGACCCTCGGGGAAGCTTTCTTT	CASSVVTLGEAFF
-	TRBV12-3/TRBV12-4	TRBJ2-4	-	TGTGCCAGCAGTTTGGGGCTAAGAGAAAACATTCAGTACTTC	CASSLGLRENIQYF
-	TRBV28	TRBJ2-3	TRBD2	TGTGCCAGCAGTCTACTCCTAGCGGGAGGGCCGGATACGCAGTATTTT	CASSLLLAGGPDTQYF
-	TRBV29-1	TRBJ1-4	TRBD1	TGCAGCGCCAGACAGGGCCCCCGCGAAAAACTGTTTTTT	CSARQGPREKLFF
-	TRBV4-1	TRBJ2-1	TRBD2	TGCGCCAGCAGCCACCGGACTAGCGAAGGGAGCTCCTACAATGAGCAGTTCTTC	CASSHRTSEGSSYNEQFF
-	TRBV7-9	TRBJ2-4	-	TGTGCCAGCAGCCCGAGACTAGGCGGGAACATTCAGTACTTC	CASSPRLGGNIQYF
-	TRBV29-1	TRBJ2-1	TRBD2	TGCAGCGTTGCCCGTTCGGGCCTAGCGGGCGGTAATGAGCAGTTCTTC	CSVARSGLAGGNEQFF
-	TRBV18	TRBJ1-1	-	TGTGCCAGCTCACCGAGGACGGCGATCACTGAAGCTTTCTTT	CASSPRTAITEAFF
once	TRBV9	TRBJ1-2	-	TGTGCCAGCAGCGTAGGCCCTGCAGGGGAAGGCTACACCTTC	CASSVGPAGEGYTF
-	TRBV2	TRBJ2-2	-	TGTGCCAGCAGCCCCGAAAGGGTGAACACCGGGGAGCTGTTTTTT	CASSPERVNTGELFF
-	TRBV20-1	TRBJ1-5	-	TGCAGTGCATCGCTAGGGGACGATCAGCCCCAGCATTTT	CSASLGDDQPQHF